One TCR beta chain is described in this entry. Its antigen is as yet unknown. The immunoSEQ assay was version 4, run in survey mode. Libraries were prepared by immunoSEQ multiplex PCR; TCRdb keeps only in-frame clonotypes and omits some of them. This table has 25,000 to 35,000 clones, roughly three quarters appearing once. The sample is drawn from a study of persistence of HIV-infected CD4 T cells. Cells were stimulated with CMV-infected fibroblast lysates at 10 ug/mL. Sorted nonresponding memory CD4+ T cells were CD40L-negative, CD69-negative, CD45RO-high. Germline trimming cut 10 bases from V and 4 bases from J; bases unmatched to any gene: 11. CDR3 length: 14 residues. Germline CDR1 and CDR2: MNHEY and SVGAGI.

Specimen: CD4+ T cells sorted from PBMCs after roughly 18-hour stimulation, collected from a patient who received antiretroviral therapy. The source of this sequence is an adult woman with HIV who was CMV-seropositive. This chain connects TRBV6-5 to TRBJ1-2, with TRBD1 matching over 8 bases. The CDR3 DNA reads as TGTGCCATCACGCAGGGGGCGTTTGGCTATGGCTACACCTTC. Encoded protein: CAITQGAFGYGYTF.